This TCR beta chain was found in a study of cytomegalovirus exposure and HLA in healthy donors. Turning to the study itself: Later analysis reported that the approximately 120 validation repertoires shared the platform of the 650 to 700 first-cohort repertoires.

Sequencing was performed with immunoSEQ multiplex PCR; in TCRdb, only in-frame clones are kept and a portion is missing. The sample lists about 160,000 clones, roughly nine tenths seen once, with 5.7% in the top ten. General study results and limits: It was confirmed in vitro that three of the CMV-associated chains were specific for CMV antigens. Cytomegalovirus association was listed for 150 or so TCR beta chains.

Per germline, CDR1 SGHTA and CDR2 FQGNSA. CDR3 length: 14 residues. Trimming took 5 bases from V and 2 from J; bases not matched to a gene: 4. A note on this clone: Its specificity is unknown.

The sample was PBMCs. This clonotype was sampled from a woman aged 25 to 39 in good health and CMV-seronegative. The chain has TRBV7-2 and TRBJ2-5; 8 nucleotides line up with TRBD2. The CDR3 loop reads CASSRGLVQETQYF. CDR3 nucleotides: TGTGCCAGCAGCCGGGGACTAGTTCAAGAGACCCAGTACTTC.